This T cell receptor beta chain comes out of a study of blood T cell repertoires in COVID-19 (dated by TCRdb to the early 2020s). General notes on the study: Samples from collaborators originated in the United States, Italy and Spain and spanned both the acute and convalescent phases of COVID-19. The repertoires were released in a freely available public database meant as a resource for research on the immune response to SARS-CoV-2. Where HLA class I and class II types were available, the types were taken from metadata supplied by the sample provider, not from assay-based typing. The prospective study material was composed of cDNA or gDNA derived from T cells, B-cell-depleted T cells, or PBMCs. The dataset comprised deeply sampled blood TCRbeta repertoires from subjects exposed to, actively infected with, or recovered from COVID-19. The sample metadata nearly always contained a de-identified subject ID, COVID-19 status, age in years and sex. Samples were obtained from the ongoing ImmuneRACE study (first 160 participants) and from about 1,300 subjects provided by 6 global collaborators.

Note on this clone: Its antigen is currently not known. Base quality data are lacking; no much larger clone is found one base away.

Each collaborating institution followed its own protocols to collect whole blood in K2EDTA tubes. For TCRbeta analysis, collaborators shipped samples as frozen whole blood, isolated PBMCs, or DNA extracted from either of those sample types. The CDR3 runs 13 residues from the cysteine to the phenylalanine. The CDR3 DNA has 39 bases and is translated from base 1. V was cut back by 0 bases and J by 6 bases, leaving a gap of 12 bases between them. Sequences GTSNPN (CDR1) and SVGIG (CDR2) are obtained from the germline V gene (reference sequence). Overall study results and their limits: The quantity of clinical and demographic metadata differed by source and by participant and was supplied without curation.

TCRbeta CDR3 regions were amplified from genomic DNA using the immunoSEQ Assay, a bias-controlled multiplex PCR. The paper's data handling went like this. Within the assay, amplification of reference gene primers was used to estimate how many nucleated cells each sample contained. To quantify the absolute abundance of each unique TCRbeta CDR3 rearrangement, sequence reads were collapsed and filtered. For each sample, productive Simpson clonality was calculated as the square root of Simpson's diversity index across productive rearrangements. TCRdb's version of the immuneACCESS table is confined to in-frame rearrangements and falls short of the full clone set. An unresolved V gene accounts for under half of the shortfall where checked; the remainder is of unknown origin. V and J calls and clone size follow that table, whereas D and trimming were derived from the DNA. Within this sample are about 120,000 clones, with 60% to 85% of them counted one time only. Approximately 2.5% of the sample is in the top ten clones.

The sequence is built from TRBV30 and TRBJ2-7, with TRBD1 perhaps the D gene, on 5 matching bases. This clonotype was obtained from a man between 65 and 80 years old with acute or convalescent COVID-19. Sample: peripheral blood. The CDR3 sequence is CAWSVVRAGEQYF. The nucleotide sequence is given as TGTGCCTGGAGTGTAGTCAGGGCTGGCGAGCAGTACTTC. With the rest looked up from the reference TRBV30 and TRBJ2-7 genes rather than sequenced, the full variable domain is SQTIHQWPATLVQPVGSPLSLECTVEGTSNPNLYWYRQAAGRGLQLLFYSVGIGQISSEVPQNLSASRPQDRQFILSSKKLLLSDSGFYLCAWSVVRAGEQYFGPGTRLTVT.